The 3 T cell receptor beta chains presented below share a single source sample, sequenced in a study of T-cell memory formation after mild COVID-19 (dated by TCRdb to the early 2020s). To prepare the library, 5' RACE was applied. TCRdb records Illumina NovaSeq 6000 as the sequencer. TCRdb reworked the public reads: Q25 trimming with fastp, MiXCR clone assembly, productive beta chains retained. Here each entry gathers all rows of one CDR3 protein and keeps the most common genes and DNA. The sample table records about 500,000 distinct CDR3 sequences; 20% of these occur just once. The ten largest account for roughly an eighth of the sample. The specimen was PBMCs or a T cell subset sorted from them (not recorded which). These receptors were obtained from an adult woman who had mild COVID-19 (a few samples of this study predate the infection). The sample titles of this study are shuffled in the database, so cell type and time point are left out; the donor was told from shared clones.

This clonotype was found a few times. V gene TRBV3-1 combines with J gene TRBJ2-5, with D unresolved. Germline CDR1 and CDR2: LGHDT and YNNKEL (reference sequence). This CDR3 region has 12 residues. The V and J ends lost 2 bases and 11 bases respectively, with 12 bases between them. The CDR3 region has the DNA TGTGCCAGCAGCCAATCCACCCCTCGGCAGTACTTC. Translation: CASSQSTPRQYF.

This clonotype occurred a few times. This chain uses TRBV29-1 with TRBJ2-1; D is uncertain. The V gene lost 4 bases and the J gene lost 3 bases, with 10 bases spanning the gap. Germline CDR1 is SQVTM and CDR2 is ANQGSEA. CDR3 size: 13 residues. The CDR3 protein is CSVVNDLYNEQFF. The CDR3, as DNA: TGCAGCGTTGTAAATGACCTCTACAATGAGCAGTTCTTC.

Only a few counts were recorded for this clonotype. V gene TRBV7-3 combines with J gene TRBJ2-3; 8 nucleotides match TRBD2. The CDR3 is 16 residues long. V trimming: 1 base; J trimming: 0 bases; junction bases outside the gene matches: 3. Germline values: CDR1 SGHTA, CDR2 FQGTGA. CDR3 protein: CASSLRREASTDTQYF. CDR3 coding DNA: TGTGCCAGCAGCTTAAGGCGGGAGGCTAGCACAGATACGCAGTATTTT.